The 32 T cell receptor beta chains in this list originate from one sample, sequenced in a study of cytomegalovirus exposure and HLA in healthy donors (dated by TCRdb to the late 2010s). Receptor libraries were prepared by the immunoSEQ multiplex PCR assay. For the multiplex PCR, a mixture combining 60 forward primers for TCR Vbeta segments and 13 reverse primers for TCR Jbeta segments was used. TCRdb mirrors the immuneACCESS table, restricted to in-frame sequences. Some clones are absent from its copies; in checked studies, under half trace to an unresolved V gene, and the reason for the others is unknown. The sample data list some 140,000 clones, and around 74% of these were observed just once. The ten largest clonotypes hold roughly 3% of the sample. Sequencing was carried out using PBMCs. Receptors originate from a young man in good health and CMV-seronegative.

This chain links TRBV27 with TRBJ2-5, with D tentatively TRBD2 (6 bases). In germline, CDR1 is MNHEY, CDR2 SMNVEV (reference sequence). Trimming removed 4 bases from V and 5 bases from J, with 17 bases in between. The length of the CDR3 is 15 residues. CDR3 region: CASSSTGVGEETQYF. The DNA for the CDR3 is TGTGCCAGCAGTTCCACGGGGGTGGGGGAGGAGACCCAGTACTTC.

This chain connects TRBV27 to TRBJ2-5; the D gene is possibly TRBD1 (6 bases). Germline loops: CDR1 MNHEY, CDR2 SMNVEV (reference sequence). This CDR3 has 13 residues. V lost 11 bases and J 5 bases, leaving 18 bases between the germline ends. This CDR3 reads CADGGLFRETQYF. The CDR3 DNA follows: TGTGCCGATGGGGGCCTCTTTCGGGAGACCCAGTACTTC.

The chain couples TRBV19 to TRBJ2-7, with 9 bases aligning to TRBD1. The V gene's germline CDR1 is LNHDA and CDR2 SQIVND (reference sequence). V dropped 3 bases and J dropped 7; count of bases not matched to a gene: 7. There are 14 residues in the CDR3. The CDR3 loop reads CASSITQGAREQYF. DNA for the CDR3: TGTGCCAGTAGTATCACACAGGGGGCGCGAGAGCAGTACTTC.

The V and J genes are TRBV4-1 and TRBJ1-6, with 7 bases aligning to TRBD1. J was trimmed by 7 bases and V by 2 bases; bases with no gene match: 8. Germline V gene data show CDR1 as MGHRA and CDR2 as YSYEKL. This CDR3 is 16 amino acids long. CDR3 in DNA: TGCGCCAGCAGCCAAACTTGGACAGGCGGAAATTCACCCCTCCACTTT. Residues: CASSQTWTGGNSPLHF.

This chain connects TRBV30 to TRBJ1-5, with TRBD1 as a possible D gene (6 bases). This CDR3 spans 15 amino acids. Germline CDR1 reads GTSNPN; CDR2 reads SVGIG (reference sequence). V was pared by 3 bases and J by 4 bases, with 16 bases between. The chain's CDR3 is CAWRRGTNPNQPQHF. In nucleotides, the CDR3 is TGTGCCTGGAGGAGGGGGACAAATCCGAATCAGCCCCAGCATTTT.

The CDR3 here is CAWSRGAYEQYF. The CDR3 DNA follows: TGTGCCTGGTCCAGGGGGGCCTACGAGCAGTACTTC. This chain connects TRBV30 to TRBJ2-7, with D perhaps matching TRBD1 (7 bases). The CDR3 is 12 amino acids. CDR1 and CDR2 from the germline V gene are GTSNPN and SVGIG (reference sequence). The V end was cut by 5 bases, the J end by 2 bases, with 10 bases between.

This clone has only a few counts. This rearrangement joins TRBV7-6 to TRBJ2-7, with TRBD2 matching 12 bases. Germline CDR1 reads SGHVS; CDR2 reads FNYEAQ. Trimming at V came to 2 bases and at J to 4 bases, leaving 0 bases not matched to a gene. This CDR3 has 14 residues. CDR3 sequence: CASSLTSGRYEQYF. CDR3 DNA sequence: TGTGCCAGCAGCTTAACTAGCGGGAGGTACGAGCAGTACTTC.

In this sample, this clone turned up once. This sequence joins TRBV19 and TRBJ1-1, with TRBD1 matching over 8 bases. Germline CDR1 is LNHDA and CDR2 is SQIVND (reference sequence). There are 13 residues in the CDR3. Germline trimming cut 6 bases from V and 0 bases from J; bases unmatched to any gene: 0. DNA of the CDR3: TGTGCCAGTAGGGACAGGGTGAACACTGAAGCTTTCTTT. Amino acid sequence: CASRDRVNTEAFF. Full variable domain (rest looked up from reference TRBV19 and TRBJ1-1): DGGITQSPKYLFRKEGQNVTLSCEQNLNHDAMYWYRQDPGQGLRLIYYSQIVNDFQKGDIAEGYSVSREKKESFPLTVTSAQKNPTAFYLCASRDRVNTEAFFGQGTRLTVV.

The J gene is TRBJ1-4, the V gene TRBV5-1; D gene ambiguous. Per the germline V gene, CDR1 is SGHRS and CDR2 is YFSETQ. CDR3 length equals 15 residues. With 1 base removed from V and 5 bases from J, the gap between germline ends came to 12 bases. The CDR3 nucleotides are TGCGCCAGCAGCTTGACGGTAAACTTAAATGAAAAACTGTTTTTT. Its translation is CASSLTVNLNEKLFF.

The chain employs TRBV25-1 and TRBJ1-1; 12 bases map to TRBD1. The CDR3 spans 18 residues. V lost 2 bases and J lost 0; bases outside the gene matches: 7. Germline V CDR1 and CDR2: MGHDK, SYGVNS. The CDR3 DNA is TGTGCCAGCAGTGAAGAGGGACAGGGGGCTGGGATGAACACTGAAGCTTTCTTT. Translation: CASSEEGQGAGMNTEAFF.

This chain uses TRBV9 with TRBJ2-5; 7 bases match TRBD2. CDR3 size: 15 residues. With 0 bases clipped from V and 2 bases from J, the junction kept 4 bases outside the gene matches. In germline, CDR1 is SGDLS, CDR2 YYNGEE. The CDR3 nucleotides are TGTGCCAGCAGCGTAGGGGCTAGCGGACAAGAGACCCAGTACTTC. Translation gives CASSVGASGQETQYF.

The chain employs TRBV4-1 and TRBJ1-2, with D tentatively TRBD1 (6 bases). The CDR3 has 15 residues. The germline CDR1 and CDR2 sequences are MGHRA and YSYEKL. Between the trimmed V and J ends, which lost 5 bases and 0 bases, there was a span of 13 bases. The CDR3 loop reads CASSLRQEPNYGYTF. The CDR3 DNA is TGCGCCAGCAGCTTACGACAGGAACCTAACTATGGCTACACCTTC.

V is TRBV7-2 and J is TRBJ2-7; 10 bases are shared with TRBD1. The CDR3 totals 15 residues. Looked up from germline, CDR1 is SGHTA and CDR2 is FQGNSA. V shed 3 bases, J shed 3 bases, and the junction held 5 bases outside the gene matches. CDR3 DNA: TGTGCCAGCAGCTTCTTATGGGACAGGGGCTACGAGCAGTACTTC. As protein: CASSFLWDRGYEQYF.

The table lists this clone with a few counts. The chain uses TRBV10-3 and TRBJ1-1; D gene unclear. The length of the CDR3 is 13 residues. Germline assignment: CDR1 ENHRY and CDR2 SYGVKD. The germline V and J ends were trimmed by 7 bases and 5 bases, with 14 bases remaining between them. Here the CDR3 reads CAINKQESTEAFF. In nucleotides, the CDR3 is TGTGCCATCAACAAGCAGGAAAGTACTGAAGCTTTCTTT.

J is TRBJ1-3 and V is TRBV10-3, with TRBD1 as a possible D gene (5 bases). With 6 bases removed from V and 2 bases from J, the gap between germline ends came to 14 bases. The CDR3 is 15 amino acids. From germline, CDR1 is ENHRY and CDR2 SYGVKD. In DNA form, the CDR3 reads TGTGCCATCAGCTGGGACTCAACGACTGGAAACACCATATATTTT. Its protein product is CAISWDSTTGNTIYF.

Written as DNA, the CDR3 is TGTGCCAGCAGCAGGGACAGGCAGACCCAGTACTTC. Translation: CASSRDRQTQYF. V usage is TRBV11-2 and J usage is TRBJ2-5; 8 bases are shared with TRBD1. Germline V lookup: CDR1 SGHAT, CDR2 FQNNGV. With V trimmed by 5 bases and J by 6 bases, 2 bases remained unmatched. The CDR3 extends over 12 amino acids.

The chain recombines TRBV30 with TRBJ2-5; tentative D call: TRBD2 (5 bases). The germline CDR1 and CDR2 sequences are GTSNPN and SVGIG (reference sequence). Trimming left V 3 bases short and J 2 bases short, with 13 bases between. The CDR3 totals 14 residues. CDR3 DNA sequence: TGTGCCTGGAGGTGGACTGATCCTCAAGAGACCCAGTACTTC. Protein: CAWRWTDPQETQYF.

The rearrangement uses TRBV4-3 and TRBJ1-1; maybe TRBD1 (5 bases). V gave up 0 bases and J gave up 3 bases, with 5 bases separating them. Germline-derived CDR1 and CDR2 are LGHNA and YSLEER. This CDR3 spans 13 amino acids. The CDR3 DNA is TGCGCCAGCAGCCAAGAAGGGGACACTGAAGCTTTCTTT. Translated, it gives CASSQEGDTEAFF.

This clone is a singleton in its sample. The CDR3 DNA is TGTGCCAGCAGCACCGAGGGCCAACCGCAGTACTTC. This gives the protein CASSTEGQPQYF. The chain employs TRBV7-9 and TRBJ2-7; perhaps TRBD2 as D (5 bases). V was shortened by 5 bases and J by 9 bases, with 14 bases between the two germline ends. CDR1 and CDR2 (germline): SEHNR, FQNEAQ (reference sequence). This CDR3 is 12 amino acids long. Complete variable domain (other parts from reference TRBV7-9 and TRBJ2-7): DTGVSQNPRHKITKRGQNVTFRCDPISEHNRLYWYRQTLGQGPEFLTYFQNEAQLEKSRLLSDRFSAERPKGSFSTLEIQRTEQGDSAMYLCASSTEGQPQYFGPGTRLTVT.

V and J are TRBV6-1 and TRBJ1-1; D remains ambiguous. CDR1 and CDR2 (germline): MNHNS, SASEGT. Trimming took off 0 bases at V and 0 bases at J, with 5 bases between the two ends. The CDR3 covers 14 residues. The CDR3 coding sequence is TGTGCCAGCAGTGAAGCGACTGTGAACACTGAAGCTTTCTTT. It yields the protein CASSEATVNTEAFF.

This clone was detected many times. The chain has TRBV6-6 and TRBJ1-1; D possibly corresponds to TRBD1 (5 bases). The CDR3 has 13 amino acids. V lost 8 bases and J lost 3, with 13 bases in between. Germline assignment: CDR1 MNHNY and CDR2 SVGAGI (reference sequence). The CDR3 sequence: CASCRTGYTEAFF. In DNA, the CDR3 is TGTGCCAGCTGTCGTACAGGCTACACTGAAGCTTTCTTT.

This clone was found once. The rearrangement uses TRBV6-5 and TRBJ2-7; 8 bases agree with TRBD2. This CDR3 is 13 amino acids long. Germline CDR1 and CDR2: MNHEY and SVGAGI. After removal of 3 bases from V and 4 bases from J, the junction contained 2 bases not matched to a gene. CDR3: CASSYERGYEQYF. CDR3 nucleotide sequence: TGTGCCAGCAGTTATGAGCGGGGGTACGAGCAGTACTTC.

This clone has just one count. The chain recombines TRBV9 with TRBJ1-4; TRBD1 agrees at 7 bases. The CDR3 has 14 residues. Trimming removed 4 bases from V and 8 bases from J; junction bases left unmatched: 8. Germline loops: CDR1 SGDLS, CDR2 YYNGEE. CDR3 nucleotide sequence: TGTGCCAGCAGCCCCAGGACAGGAGAAGAAAAACTGTTTTTT. Translation gives CASSPRTGEEKLFF.

This chain uses TRBV6-6 with TRBJ1-2; the D gene is possibly TRBD1 (5 bases). The germline CDR1 and CDR2 sequences are MNHNY and SVGAGI (reference sequence). The germline V and J ends were trimmed by 8 bases and 3 bases, with 16 bases remaining between them. The CDR3 is made up of 14 amino acids. The CDR3 DNA follows: TGTGCCAGCCACGGGGGGGAGGGATACTATGGCTACACCTTC. Protein product: CASHGGEGYYGYTF.

The rearrangement links TRBV6-5 to TRBJ1-1; TRBD1 aligns across 7 bases. The CDR3 covers 15 residues. Trimming at V came to 6 bases and at J to 1 base, leaving 8 bases not matched to a gene. The germline gives CDR1 MNHEY, CDR2 SVGAGI. CDR3 bases: TGTGCCAGCAGCCAAGTACAGGGGTCGAACACTGAAGCTTTCTTT. It encodes CASSQVQGSNTEAFF.

The chain links TRBV13 to TRBJ1-1; 12 bases are a match to TRBD1. Germline V gene data show CDR1 as PRHDT and CDR2 as FYEKMQ (reference sequence). The CDR3 has 17 amino acids. The trim removed 1 base at V and 8 bases at J, leaving 11 bases unmatched. Written as DNA, the CDR3 is TGTGCCAGCAGCTTAGAAGGGACAGGGGGCCCCGGGTCAGAAGCTTTCTTT. Protein product: CASSLEGTGGPGSEAFF.

The V gene is TRBV6-6, the J gene TRBJ1-3; D gene uncertain. V was clipped by 0 bases and J by 4 bases, with 10 bases between them. CDR3 size: 15 residues. The V gene's germline CDR1 is MNHNY and CDR2 SVGAGI (reference sequence). Here the CDR3 DNA reads TGTGCCAGCAGTTACTCCATCCTTGCGGGAAACACCATATATTTT. It encodes CASSYSILAGNTIYF.

V and J are TRBV30 and TRBJ1-5; the match to TRBD1 covers 7 bases. The CDR3 contains 14 residues. Trimming removed 0 bases from V and 7 bases from J; junction bases left unmatched: 6. Per the germline V gene, CDR1 is GTSNPN and CDR2 is SVGIG (reference sequence). The CDR3 DNA is TGTGCCTGGAGTGTACAAGGGGGCGTGCAGCCCCAGCATTTT. As protein: CAWSVQGGVQPQHF.

This clone was seen just once. This chain connects TRBV7-6 to TRBJ2-3; D is possibly TRBD2 (7 bases). Trimming cost V 5 bases and J 1 base, with 22 bases left between them. CDR3 length: 18 amino acids. CDR1 is SGHVS, CDR2 FNYEAQ, per germline. In nucleotides, the CDR3 is TGTGCCAGCAGCAAGAACTCCAATGGCGGGGGCGGCACAGATACGCAGTATTTT. As protein: CASSKNSNGGGGTDTQYF.

This rearrangement joins TRBV9 to TRBJ2-5; 9 positions agree with TRBD1. Germline CDR1 is SGDLS and CDR2 is YYNGEE. The trim removed 2 bases at V and 2 bases at J, leaving 19 bases unmatched. CDR3 length equals 20 residues. CDR3 residues: CASSVAIAPGLGTGQETQYF. The CDR3 coding sequence is TGTGCCAGCAGCGTGGCAATCGCACCGGGTTTGGGGACAGGGCAAGAGACCCAGTACTTC.

The rearrangement uses TRBV21-1 and TRBJ2-3; TRBD2, as called in the table, went unchecked against the DNA. TRBV21-1 is labeled a pseudogene. The CDR3 runs 15 residues. CDR3 in amino acids: CASSKGRENTDTQYF. CDR3 sequence (DNA): TGTGCCAGCAGCAAGGGCCGGGAAAACACAGATACGCAGTATTTT.

This clone came up a few times. The J gene is TRBJ2-3, the V gene TRBV6-6, with 10 nucleotides matching TRBD1. After removal of 2 bases from V and 2 bases from J, the junction contained 4 bases not matched to a gene. Germline assignment: CDR1 MNHNY and CDR2 SVGAGI (reference sequence). The CDR3 length is 16 residues. CDR3 sequence (DNA): TGTGCCAGCAGTTACGGGGACAGGGGACTCACAGATACGCAGTATTTT. Residues: CASSYGDRGLTDTQYF.